This T cell receptor beta chain was found in a study of technical replicates of blood from several donors. Germline CDR1 SGDLS, CDR2 YYNGEE. V shed 0 bases and J 2 bases; nucleotides not matched to a gene: 6. The length of the CDR3 is 16 residues. TCRdb's table, derived via immunoSEQ multiplex PCR, lists solely in-frame clones and lacks some. The sample yields 65,000 to 95,000 clones, 97% seen once. The origin of this receptor is a human donor in good health. Specimen: T cells isolated from PBMCs. The V gene is TRBV9, the J gene TRBJ2-7, with 9 bases fitting TRBD2. The CDR3 DNA reads as TGTGCCAGCAGCGTAGGCCCTAGCGGGACTCCCTACGAGCAGTACTTC. Its translation: CASSVGPSGTPYEQYF.